Listed below are T cell receptor beta chains from one sample, sequenced in a study of T cells in Graves' hyperthyroidism and ophthalmopathy. From the multiplex PCR reads, TCRdb called clonotypes with MiXCR, one entry per CDR3 protein. The repertoire has just over 550,000 distinct CDR3 sequences, 35% to 55% of them found once; the top ten carry approximately 8.2%. Sequencing used peripheral blood or thyroid tissue (not recorded which). These receptors were taken from a woman between 18 and 29 years old with Graves' hyperthyroidism. Each CDR3 is given with its conserved first and last residue. The D gene is left open where the match is weak. The size of a clone is reported for some rows only, either as once, few or many, or as a class for expanded clones.

- TRBJ1-2 - TRBV7-8 TGTGCCAGCGCCCTGAGGGAGGGGTTAGACTATGGCTACACCTTC CASALREGLDYGYTF
TRBD1 TRBJ2-5 - TRBV7-2 TGTGCCAGCAGCCGGGCGGGACAGGGGGGGGAGACCCAGTACTTC CASSRAGQGGETQYF
TRBD2 TRBJ2-7 few TRBV14 TGTGCCAGCAGCCTCAGACGCGGGACTAGCGGGAGGGACGAGCAGTACTTC CASSLRRGTSGRDEQYF
- TRBJ2-1 - TRBV6-5 TGTGCCATCAGTTCCTCGGGGTATGAGCAGTTCTTC CAISSSGYEQFF
- TRBJ1-2 - TRBV6-1 TGTGCCAGCAGTCATTCTGGACCGACTTTCACGCGGGGCTACACCTTC CASSHSGPTFTRGYTF
- TRBJ1-5 - TRBV7-6 TGTGCCAGCAGCTTAGGCCCCAGGGGACTCAATCAGCCCCAGCATTTT CASSLGPRGLNQPQHF
- TRBJ1-1 many TRBV2 TGTGCCAGCAGTGTAAGTAGGGTCAACACTGAAGCTTTCTTT CASSVSRVNTEAFF
- TRBJ2-7 few TRBV7-9 TGTGCCAGCAGCTCGCGACGTGGGAGGACTTCCTACGAGCAGTACTTC CASSSRRGRTSYEQYF
- TRBJ1-5 - TRBV10-3 TGTGCCATCAGTGCCCCAAGGGAGGGTCTGAGGAATCAGCCCCAGCATTTT CAISAPREGLRNQPQHF
TRBD1 TRBJ1-2 - TRBV7-9 TGTGCCAGCAGCCAAGCCGGGACAGTTAGCGGCTACACCTTC CASSQAGTVSGYTF
- TRBJ1-1 - TRBV7-8 TGTGCCAGCAGCTTAGGAATGATGGAAACTGAAGCTTTCTTT CASSLGMMETEAFF
- TRBJ1-4 - TRBV7-9 TGTGCCAGCAGTCCTCCTTGGGGGGTTGACGAAAAACTGTTTTTT CASSPPWGVDEKLFF
TRBD1 TRBJ1-6 - TRBV25-1 TGTGCTAGAGACCCAAGGACAGGGGAGCATTCACCCCTCCACTTT CARDPRTGEHSPLHF
TRBD1 TRBJ2-6 - TRBV15 TGTGCCACCAGCCTCAGGACAGGACGCTCTGGGGCCAACGTCCTGACTTTC CATSLRTGRSGANVLTF
TRBD1 TRBJ2-2 many TRBV24-1 TGTGCCACCAGCAGGACAGGAAACACCGGGGAGCTGTTTTTT CATSRTGNTGELFF
TRBD2 TRBJ2-7 many TRBV29-1 TGCAGCGTTCAAGGGCTAGCGGATACCTACGAGCAGTACTTC CSVQGLADTYEQYF
- TRBJ2-2 many TRBV7-9 TGTGCCAGCGGACCCACCTGGACCGGGGAGCTGTTTTTT CASGPTWTGELFF
TRBD1 TRBJ2-7 - TRBV20-1 TGCAGTGCTAAATCCGGGACAGGGGTGGACGAGCAGTACTTC CSAKSGTGVDEQYF
- TRBJ1-2 - TRBV29-1 TGCAGCGTGGAGAGGGAGGTATCTAACTATGGCTACACCTTC CSVEREVSNYGYTF
- TRBJ1-1 few TRBV7-2 TGTGCCAGCACCCTACGGGTAGGGAACACTGAAGCTTTCTTT CASTLRVGNTEAFF
- TRBJ2-7 - TRBV14 TGTGCCAGCAGCCCGCGGCAAACGGGGGGCCCGTACGAGCAGTACTTC CASSPRQTGGPYEQYF
- TRBJ1-2 few TRBV14 TGTGCCAGCAGCCAAGATTTGAGGGGTGGAGGCTACACCTTC CASSQDLRGGGYTF
TRBD1 TRBJ1-6 - TRBV2 TGTGCCAGCAGAAGGGACAGGGGGCGCTTAAGGGATTCACCCCTCCACTTT CASRRDRGRLRDSPLHF
- TRBJ1-3 few TRBV2 TGTGCCAGCAGCACCTCCCACGTCTCTGGAAACACCATATATTTT CASSTSHVSGNTIYF
- TRBJ2-5 - TRBV4-1 TGCGCCAGCAGCCAAGATAGGAAACAGAAAGAGACCCAGTACTTC CASSQDRKQKETQYF
TRBD1 TRBJ1-1 - TRBV11-2 TGTGCCAGCACCTTTTTGGGACAGAAGAACACTGAAGCTTTCTTT CASTFLGQKNTEAFF
- TRBJ2-5 few TRBV2 TGTGCCAGCGGACTCACGTACCAAGAGACCCAGTACTTC CASGLTYQETQYF
- TRBJ1-1 few TRBV11-2 TGTGCCAGCAGCGCTACAGGGATTGAGGCTTTCTTT CASSATGIEAFF
- TRBJ1-5 many TRBV5-8 TGTGCCAGCAGCTTGGCGTTCAGAGATAGCAATCAGCCCCAGCATTTT CASSLAFRDSNQPQHF
- TRBJ2-5 - TRBV25-1 TGTGCCATGCAGAGACACCAAGAGACCCAGTACTTC CAMQRHQETQYF
- TRBJ1-4 - TRBV28 TGTCAAACAGCCGGGAGTGAAAAACTGTTTTTT CQTAGSEKLFF
- TRBJ2-2 - TRBV10-3 TGTGCCAGCAGTTACCCCAGCGGTACCGGGGAGCTGTTTTTT CASSYPSGTGELFF
- TRBJ1-6 few TRBV5-1 TGCGCCAGCAGTTCCAGCCGGGGCTATTCACCCCTCCACTTT CASSSSRGYSPLHF
TRBD1 TRBJ2-7 - TRBV5-1 TGCGCCAGCAGCTACCCGGGACAGGGATACGAGCAGTACTTC CASSYPGQGYEQYF
TRBD1 TRBJ1-2 many TRBV7-9 TGTGCCAGCAGCAGACCGGGACAGGGTTCCGATGGCTACACCTTC CASSRPGQGSDGYTF
- TRBJ1-5 - TRBV2 TGTGCCAGCGCCGTAAGGGGAGGAAGCAATCAGCCCCAGCATTTT CASAVRGGSNQPQHF
- TRBJ1-1 - TRBV7-9 TGTGCCAGCAGCTTCGCGGGAGGCGGCACTGAAGCTTTCTTT CASSFAGGGTEAFF
- TRBJ2-2 - TRBV12-3/TRBV12-4 TGTGCCAGCAGTTTATCGCAGACCGGGGAGCTGTTTTTT CASSLSQTGELFF
- TRBJ2-2 many TRBV24-1 TGTGCCACCAGTGACCTGGGACCGAACACCGGGGAGCTGTTTTTT CATSDLGPNTGELFF
TRBD1 TRBJ1-5 - TRBV29-1 TGCAGCGCCGAAAGACAGGGGGGGCAGCCCCAGCATTTT CSAERQGGQPQHF
- TRBJ2-5 - TRBV7-2 TGTGCCAGCAGAGGGGCTAGACCACAAGAGACCCAGTACTTC CASRGARPQETQYF
TRBD1 TRBJ1-1 many TRBV29-1 TGCAGCGTGGTGGGACAGGCCTTGAACACTGAAGCTTTCTTT CSVVGQALNTEAFF
- TRBJ1-5 many TRBV7-9 TGTGCCAGCAGCTCAGGGCCCAATCAGCCCCAGCATTTT CASSSGPNQPQHF
TRBD1 TRBJ1-5 many TRBV2 TGTGCCAGCAGTGGACAGGGCGGTCAGCCCCAGCATTTT CASSGQGGQPQHF
TRBD1 TRBJ1-2 many TRBV7-3 TGTGCCAGCAGATCAACTCCCGGGACAGGCTATGGCTACACCTTC CASRSTPGTGYGYTF
TRBD1 TRBJ1-4 - TRBV7-9 TGTGCCAGCAGCCCCGGAGGCCAGGGGGATGAAAAACTGTTTTTT CASSPGGQGDEKLFF
TRBD1 TRBJ2-7 - TRBV5-1 TGCGCCAGCAGCCCAGACGGACAGGCTTCCTACGAGCAGTACTTC CASSPDGQASYEQYF
TRBD1 TRBJ1-2 - TRBV29-1 TGCAGCTACCAAGGGGGCGCCGATGGCTACACCTTC CSYQGGADGYTF
- TRBJ1-2 many TRBV7-2 TGTGCCAGCAGCTTTAACAGGGCGGAAGGCTACACCTTC CASSFNRAEGYTF
TRBD1 TRBJ1-1 - TRBV20-1 TGCAGTGCCCCGCGGACAGGGAACACTGAAGCTTTCTTT CSAPRTGNTEAFF
- TRBJ2-2 - TRBV24-1 TGTGCCAGCAGTGATATGGTATCCGGGGAGCTGTTTTTT CASSDMVSGELFF
- TRBJ2-6 - TRBV15 TGTGCCACCAGCGTTGAAGAGGCAGCATCTGGGGCCAACGTCCTGACTTTC CATSVEEAASGANVLTF
- TRBJ2-7 - TRBV14 TGTGCCAGCAGCCAGCAGGGCCCTGCAGGGGTCTACGAGCAGTACTTC CASSQQGPAGVYEQYF